This entry lists 13 T cell receptor beta chains sequenced from one sample in a study of sequential checkpoint blockade in melanoma. The data were produced by immunoSEQ multiplex PCR, yet TCRdb's version contains in-frame clones alone and is incomplete. Seen here are around 20,000 clones, roughly 78% observed once, and the top ten hold 11%. Indicated treatment: randomized to nivolumab then ipilimumab (arm A) or the reverse (arm B). The specimen comprised CD8+ T cells sorted from blood (inferred from file names), sampled from a patient given nivolumab and ipilimumab in sequence. These receptors all stem from a human donor with melanoma.

This chain uses TRBV6-1 with TRBJ2-1, with 9 bases matching TRBD1. J lost 4 bases, V lost 2 bases, and 3 bases had no gene match. Germline values: CDR1 MNHNS, CDR2 SASEGT. The CDR3 has 15 residues. This CDR3 reads CASSETGQGYNEQFF. Here the CDR3 DNA reads TGTGCCAGCAGTGAAACGGGACAGGGATACAATGAGCAGTTCTTC.

This clone has only one observation. This chain connects TRBV19 to TRBJ2-1; TRBD2 matches at 7 bases. Germline CDR1 is LNHDA and CDR2 is SQIVND (reference sequence). With 6 bases clipped from V and 10 bases from J, the junction kept 12 bases outside the gene matches. The CDR3 spans 14 residues. The CDR3 region is CASRLIGLGGEQFF. The CDR3 nucleotides are TGTGCCAGTAGACTTATCGGACTAGGAGGGGAGCAGTTCTTC.

This sequence joins TRBV5-1 and TRBJ2-3; tentative D call: TRBD2 (6 bases). The CDR3 is 15 residues long. The V gene lost 1 base and the J gene lost 1 base, with 10 bases spanning the gap. Germline lookup yields CDR1 SGHRS and CDR2 YFSETQ. The CDR3 reads CASSLMGGGTDTQYF. CDR3 bases: TGCGCCAGCAGCTTGATGGGCGGGGGCACAGATACGCAGTATTTT.

The chain recombines TRBV6-5 with TRBJ2-7; TRBD1 matches at 8 bases. The CDR3 contains 14 residues. With 5 bases clipped from V and 5 bases from J, the junction kept 8 bases outside the gene matches. CDR1 and CDR2 from the germline V gene are MNHEY and SVGAGI. The CDR3 reads CASSTRTGINEQYF. CDR3 nucleotides: TGTGCCAGCAGTACCCGGACAGGGATCAACGAGCAGTACTTC.

The chain links TRBV19 to TRBJ2-3, with D unclear. Per germline, CDR1 LNHDA and CDR2 SQIVND (reference sequence). The CDR3 is 14 residues long. V dropped 2 bases and J dropped 0 bases, with 6 bases sitting between them. The DNA of the CDR3 is TGTGCCAGTAGTATATTCGGGAGCACAGATACGCAGTATTTT. Translated: CASSIFGSTDTQYF.

Here the CDR3 reads CAILGSSGTGNGYTF. DNA for the CDR3: TGTGCCATCCTAGGATCCTCCGGGACAGGAAACGGCTACACCTTC. The chain couples TRBV5-6 to TRBJ1-2; 8 nucleotides agree with TRBD1. The CDR3 is made up of 15 amino acids. Germline V gives CDR1 SGHDT, CDR2 YYEEEE. V lost 9 bases to trimming and J lost 8 bases; unmatched junction nucleotides: 18.

The chain combines TRBV6-6 with TRBJ2-2; a possible D gene is TRBD2 (6 bases). The V end lost 7 bases, the J end lost 4 bases, and 10 bases lay between the germline ends. Germline CDR1 MNHNY, CDR2 SVGAGI (reference sequence). The CDR3 totals 13 residues. CDR3 bases: TGTGCCAGCACCCCGGGGGTCACCGGGGAGCTGTTTTTT. It encodes CASTPGVTGELFF.

The chain combines TRBV28 with TRBJ1-3; no definite D call. The CDR3 runs 9 residues. V lost 5 bases and J 10 bases, leaving 3 bases between the germline ends. Germline CDR1 is MDHEN and CDR2 is SYDVKM. In DNA form, the CDR3 reads TGTGCCAGCAGTCAAACCATATATTTT. Translated: CASSQTIYF.

This clone was seen just once. The J gene is TRBJ2-1, the V gene TRBV27; 12 bases match TRBD2. Trimming took 2 bases from V and 4 from J; bases not matched to a gene: 3. This CDR3 has 16 residues. Per germline, CDR1 MNHEY and CDR2 SMNVEV (reference sequence). CDR3 DNA sequence: TGTGCCAGCAGTTTAAAGGGACTAGCGGGTTACAATGAGCAGTTCTTC. Translation: CASSLKGLAGYNEQFF.

The chain combines TRBV11-3 with TRBJ2-7; TRBD2 is a possible D gene (6 bases). The CDR3 is 14 residues long. Trimming took off 7 bases at V and 3 bases at J, with 16 bases between the two ends. In germline, CDR1 is SGHNT, CDR2 YENEEA. The chain's CDR3 is CASTAPGTGYEQYF. The CDR3 DNA reads as TGTGCCAGCACTGCCCCCGGGACTGGCTACGAGCAGTACTTC.

This chain links TRBV18 with TRBJ2-2; a possible D gene is TRBD2 (6 bases). The CDR3 spans 15 residues. CDR1 and CDR2 from the germline V gene are KGHSH and LQKENI. The V end was cut by 6 bases, the J end by 1 base, with 12 bases between. The CDR3 here is CASSPGLQNTGELFF. The CDR3 DNA sequence: TGTGCCAGCTCCCCGGGACTTCAGAACACCGGGGAGCTGTTTTTT.

V gene TRBV18 combines with J gene TRBJ1-1; TRBD1 matches 7 bases. This CDR3 region has 16 residues. Germline trimming cut 1 base from V and 4 bases from J; bases unmatched to any gene: 9. Germline V CDR1 and CDR2: KGHSH, LQKENI. CDR3 nucleotide sequence: TGTGCCAGCTCACCACTCGACAGGGCCCCGGGCACTGAAGCTTTCTTT. It encodes CASSPLDRAPGTEAFF.

The CDR3 spells CASSLGGGSNEQFF. CDR3 DNA sequence: TGTGCCAGCAGCTTAGGTGGGGGGTCCAATGAGCAGTTCTTC. The gene calls are TRBV11-3 and TRBJ2-1; perhaps TRBD2 as D (6 bases). The CDR3 has 14 amino acids. The V gene's germline CDR1 is SGHNT and CDR2 YENEEA. V lost 1 base to trimming and J lost 6 bases, with 10 bases between them.